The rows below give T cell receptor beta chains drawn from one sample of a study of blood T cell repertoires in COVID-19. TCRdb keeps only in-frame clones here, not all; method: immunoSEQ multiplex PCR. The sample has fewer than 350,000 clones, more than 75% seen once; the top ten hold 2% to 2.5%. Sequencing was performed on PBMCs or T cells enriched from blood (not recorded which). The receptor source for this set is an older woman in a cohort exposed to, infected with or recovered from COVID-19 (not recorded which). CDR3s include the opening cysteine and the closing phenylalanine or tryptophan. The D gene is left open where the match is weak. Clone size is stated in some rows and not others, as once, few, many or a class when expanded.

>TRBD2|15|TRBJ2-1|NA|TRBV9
CASSVPSGGGNEQFF
TGTGCCAGCAGCGTACCCTCGGGAGGGGGGAATGAGCAGTTCTTC
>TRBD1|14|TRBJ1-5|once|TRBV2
CASSVRGRNQPQHF
TGTGCCAGCAGTGTTAGGGGGCGGAATCAGCCCCAGCATTTT
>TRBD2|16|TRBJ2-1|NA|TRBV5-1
CASSLKLAGGSNEQFF
TGCGCCAGCAGCTTGAAACTAGCGGGAGGCTCCAATGAGCAGTTCTTC
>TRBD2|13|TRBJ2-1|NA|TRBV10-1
CASSVRREVEQFF
TGCGCCAGCAGTGTAAGGCGGGAGGTTGAGCAGTTCTTC
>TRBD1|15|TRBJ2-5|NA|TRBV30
CAWRPMDRGQETQYF
TGTGCCTGGAGACCGATGGACAGGGGACAAGAGACCCAGTACTTC
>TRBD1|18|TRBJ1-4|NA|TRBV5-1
CASSMVWQGVRTNEKLFF
TGCGCCAGCAGCATGGTCTGGCAGGGGGTAAGGACTAATGAAAAACTGTTTTTT
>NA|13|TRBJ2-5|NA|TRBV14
CASSLLGEETQYF
TGTGCCAGCAGCCTACTAGGAGAAGAGACCCAGTACTTC
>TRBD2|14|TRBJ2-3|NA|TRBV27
CASSTSGATDTQYF
TGTGCCAGCTCGACTAGCGGAGCCACAGATACGCAGTATTTT
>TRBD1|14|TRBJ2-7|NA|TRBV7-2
CASSPRQGRYEQYF
TGTGCCAGCAGCCCTCGACAGGGCCGGTACGAGCAGTACTTC
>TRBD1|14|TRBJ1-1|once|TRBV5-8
CASSFRDRDTEAFF
TGTGCCAGCAGCTTCCGGGACAGGGACACTGAAGCTTTCTTT
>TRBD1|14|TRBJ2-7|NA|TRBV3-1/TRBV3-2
CASSNYRGVYEQYF
TGTGCCAGCAGCAATTACAGGGGAGTATACGAGCAGTACTTC
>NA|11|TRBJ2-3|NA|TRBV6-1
CASSERDTQYF
TGTGCCAGCAGTGAGAGGGATACGCAGTATTTT
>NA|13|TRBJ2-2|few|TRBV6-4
CASSEGGTGELFF
TGTGCCAGCAGTGAAGGAGGCACCGGGGAGCTGTTTTTT
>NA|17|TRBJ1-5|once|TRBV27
CASSSGQPIHSNQPQHF
TGTGCCAGCAGTTCCGGACAGCCTATCCATAGCAATCAGCCCCAGCATTTT
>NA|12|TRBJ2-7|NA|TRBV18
CASSPDSAEQYF
TGTGCCAGCTCACCGGACTCCGCCGAGCAGTACTTC
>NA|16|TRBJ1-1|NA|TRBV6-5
CASSYSMRLMNTEAFF
TGTGCCAGCAGTTACTCGATGAGACTCATGAACACTGAAGCTTTCTTT
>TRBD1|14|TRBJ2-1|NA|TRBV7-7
CASSQTGTDNEQFF
TGTGCTAGCAGCCAGACCGGGACAGACAATGAGCAGTTCTTC
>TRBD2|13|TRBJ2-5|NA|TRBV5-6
CASSPGGQETQYF
TGTGCCAGCAGCCCGGGGGGGCAAGAGACCCAGTACTTC
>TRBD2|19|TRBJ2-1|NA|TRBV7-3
CASSLRPGTSGSGDGEQFF
TGTGCCAGCAGCTTACGCCCCGGGACTAGCGGGAGCGGGGATGGTGAGCAGTTCTTC
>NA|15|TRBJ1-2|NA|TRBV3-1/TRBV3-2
CASSQGRGPNYGYTF
TGTGCCAGCAGCCAAGGAAGAGGGCCTAACTATGGCTACACCTTC
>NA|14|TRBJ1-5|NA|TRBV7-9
CASSLRGSNQPQHF
TGTGCCAGCAGCTTACGGGGTAGCAATCAGCCCCAGCATTTT
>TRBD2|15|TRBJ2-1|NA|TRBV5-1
CASSLLAASYNEQFF
TGCGCCAGCAGCTTACTAGCGGCCTCCTACAATGAGCAGTTCTTC
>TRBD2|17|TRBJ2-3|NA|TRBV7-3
CASSLNPTSGRTDTQYF
TGTGCCAGCAGCTTAAACCCCACTAGCGGGAGAACAGATACGCAGTATTTT
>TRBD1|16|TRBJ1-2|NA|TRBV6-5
CASSFNPGQGDYGYTF
TGTGCCAGCAGTTTCAACCCGGGACAGGGGGACTATGGCTACACCTTC
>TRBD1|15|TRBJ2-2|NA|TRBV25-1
CASSETGGYTGELFF
TGTGCCAGCTCTGAGACAGGGGGATACACCGGGGAGCTGTTTTTT
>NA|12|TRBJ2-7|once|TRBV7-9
CASGDTKNEQYF
TGTGCCAGCGGGGACACAAAGAACGAGCAGTACTTC
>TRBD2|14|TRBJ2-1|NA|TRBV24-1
CATSDRTSVHEQFF
TGTGCCACCAGTGATCGGACTAGTGTGCATGAGCAGTTCTTC
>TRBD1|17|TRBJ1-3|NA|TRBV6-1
CASSDLPTGVPGNTIYF
TGTGCCAGCAGTGACCTACCGACAGGGGTACCTGGAAACACCATATATTTT
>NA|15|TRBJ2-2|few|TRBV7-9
CASSHEEEGTGELFF
TGTGCCAGCAGTCACGAGGAGGAGGGCACCGGGGAGCTGTTTTTT
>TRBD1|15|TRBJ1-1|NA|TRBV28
CASSPRQGKGTEAFF
TGTGCCAGCAGTCCTCGACAGGGTAAGGGGACTGAAGCTTTCTTT
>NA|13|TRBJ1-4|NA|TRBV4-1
CASSREEEEKLFF
TGCGCCAGCAGCAGGGAGGAAGAAGAGAAACTGTTTTTT
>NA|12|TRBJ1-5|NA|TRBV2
CASSAGNQPQHF
TGTGCCAGCAGTGCCGGCAATCAGCCCCAGCATTTT
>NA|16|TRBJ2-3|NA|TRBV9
CASSVEGRTSTDTQYF
TGTGCCAGCAGCGTAGAAGGTCGGACTAGCACAGATACGCAGTATTTT
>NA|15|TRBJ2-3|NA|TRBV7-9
CASISRAGSTDTQYF
TGTGCCAGCATATCACGAGCAGGGAGCACAGATACGCAGTATTTT
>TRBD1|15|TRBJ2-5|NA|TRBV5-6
CASSHRGPYQETQYF
TGTGCCAGCAGTCACAGGGGGCCGTACCAAGAGACCCAGTACTTC
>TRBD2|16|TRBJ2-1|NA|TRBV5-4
CASSPGTSGRYNEQFF
TGTGCCAGCAGTCCGGGCACTAGCGGGAGGTACAATGAGCAGTTCTTC
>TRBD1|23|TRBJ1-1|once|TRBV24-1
CATSDFHVRSPPPGQASGTEAFF
TGTGCCACCAGTGATTTCCACGTGCGGTCCCCTCCTCCGGGACAGGCCTCAGGTACTGAAGCTTTCTTT
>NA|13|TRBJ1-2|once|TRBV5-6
CASSPGRTGGYTF
TGTGCCAGCAGTCCCGGGAGGACCGGTGGCTACACCTTC
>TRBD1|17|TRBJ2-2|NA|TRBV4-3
CASSQLHGTGNPGELFF
TGCGCCAGCAGCCAATTGCACGGGACAGGCAATCCCGGGGAGCTGTTTTTT
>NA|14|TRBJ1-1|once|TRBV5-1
CASSFEGVGTEAFF
TGCGCCAGCAGCTTCGAGGGGGTCGGCACTGAAGCTTTCTTT
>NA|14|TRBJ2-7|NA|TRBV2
CASSGGGARYEQYF
TGTGCCAGCAGTGGAGGGGGAGCGAGATACGAGCAGTACTTC
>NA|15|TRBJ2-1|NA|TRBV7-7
CASSATGSSYNEQFF
TGTGCTAGCAGTGCTACAGGTTCCTCCTACAATGAGCAGTTCTTC
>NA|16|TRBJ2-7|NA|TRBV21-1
CASSLWLAGDSYEQYF
TGTGCCAGCAGTTTATGGCTAGCGGGAGATTCCTACGAGCAGTACTTC
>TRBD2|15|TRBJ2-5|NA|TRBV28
CASSSGNWHQETQYF
TGTGCCAGCAGCAGCGGGAACTGGCACCAAGAGACCCAGTACTTC
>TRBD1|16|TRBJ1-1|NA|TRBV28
CASSPRQGAGVTEAFF
TGTGCCAGCAGCCCAAGACAGGGGGCTGGAGTCACTGAAGCTTTCTTT
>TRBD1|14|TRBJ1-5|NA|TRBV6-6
CASTPGGGGQPQHF
TGTGCCAGCACCCCAGGAGGGGGCGGTCAGCCCCAGCATTTT
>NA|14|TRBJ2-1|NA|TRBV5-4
CASSPSVSYNEQFF
TGTGCCAGCAGCCCTAGCGTATCCTACAATGAGCAGTTCTTC
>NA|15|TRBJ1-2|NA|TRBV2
CASRVQVLPNYGYTF
TGTGCCAGCAGGGTACAGGTTCTGCCTAACTATGGCTACACCTTC
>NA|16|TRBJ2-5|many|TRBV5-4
CASSLGSLQSQETQYF
TGTGCCAGCAGCTTGGGATCACTCCAAAGCCAAGAGACCCAGTACTTC
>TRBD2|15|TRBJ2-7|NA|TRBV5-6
CASSAGLAFTYEQYF
TGTGCCAGCAGCGCGGGACTAGCGTTTACCTACGAGCAGTACTTC
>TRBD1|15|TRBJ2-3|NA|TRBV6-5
CASSTGGTGSDTQYF
TGTGCCAGCAGTACTGGGGGGACAGGGAGTGATACGCAGTATTTT
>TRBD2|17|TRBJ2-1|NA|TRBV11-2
CASSRNGLAGGYNEQFF
TGTGCCAGCAGCCGAAACGGACTAGCGGGAGGGTACAATGAGCAGTTCTTC
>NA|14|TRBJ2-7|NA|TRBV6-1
CASSEILRSYEQYF
TGTGCCAGCAGTGAAATCCTCCGCTCCTACGAGCAGTACTTC
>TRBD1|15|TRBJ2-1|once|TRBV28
CASTGTGKSHNEQFF
TGTGCCAGCACTGGGACAGGCAAAAGCCACAATGAGCAGTTCTTC
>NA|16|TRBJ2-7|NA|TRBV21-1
CASSRKTGQVKYEQYF
TGTGCCAGCAGTCGTAAAACGGGACAGGTGAAATACGAGCAGTACTTC
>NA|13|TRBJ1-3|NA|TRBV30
CAWSGMVRDTIYF
TGTGCCTGGAGTGGCATGGTCAGGGACACCATATATTTT
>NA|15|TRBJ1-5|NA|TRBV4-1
CASSQEGGGNQPQHF
TGCGCCAGCAGCCAGGAGGGGGGGGGCAATCAGCCCCAGCATTTT
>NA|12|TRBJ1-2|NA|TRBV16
CASSQWQRGYTF
TGTGCCAGCAGCCAATGGCAGAGGGGCTACACCTTC
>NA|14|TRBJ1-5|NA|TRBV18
CASSMGGSDQPQHF
TGTGCCAGCTCAATGGGTGGGAGTGACCAGCCCCAGCATTTT
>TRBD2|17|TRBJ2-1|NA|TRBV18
CASSPPGLAASYNEQFF
TGTGCCAGCTCACCACCGGGACTAGCGGCCTCCTACAATGAGCAGTTCTTC